A single sample gave rise to the 28 T cell receptor beta chains below, sequenced in a study of shared clonotypes between healthy human individuals. Measured with immunoSEQ multiplex PCR; TCRdb has only the in-frame clones, and not every one. The sample lists about 980,000 clones; more than 75% were seen once. The source material was memory CD4+ T cells sorted from blood. Described subset: CD45RA-negative fraction. These receptors all stem from a man younger than 30 in good health.

The V gene is TRBV5-1, the J gene TRBJ1-5, with D possibly matching TRBD1 (5 bases). Germline V gene lookup returns CDR1 SGHRS and CDR2 YFSETQ. CDR3 size: 15 residues. V was cut by 0 bases and J by 4 bases, with 11 bases left in between. The CDR3 sequence: CASSLESGLNQPQHF. The CDR3 nucleotides are TGCGCCAGCAGCTTGGAGTCAGGGTTGAATCAGCCCCAGCATTTT. Full variable domain (missing parts from reference TRBV5-1 and TRBJ1-5): KAGVTQTPRYLIKTRGQQVTLSCSPISGHRSVSWYQQTPGQGLQFLFEYFSETQRNKGNFPGRFSGRQFSNSRSEMNVSTLELGDSALYLCASSLESGLNQPQHFGDGTRLSIL.

There are a few counts of this clone. This sequence joins TRBV11-3 and TRBJ1-1; D unclear. The CDR3 extends over 13 amino acids. Trimming removed 1 base from V and 10 bases from J, with 13 bases in between. Germline V gene data show CDR1 as SGHNT and CDR2 as YENEEA. This CDR3 is CASSLGQNSGAFF. CDR3 DNA: TGTGCCAGCAGCTTAGGCCAGAACAGCGGAGCTTTCTTT.

The chain joins TRBV5-4 to TRBJ1-1; 8 positions agree with TRBD1. CDR3 size: 17 residues. With 4 bases clipped from V and 0 bases from J, the junction kept 11 bases outside the gene matches. Germline V CDR1 and CDR2: SGHNT, YYREEE (reference sequence). CDR3 in amino acids: CASSISQGARMNTEAFF. The CDR3, as DNA: TGTGCCAGCAGCATATCCCAGGGGGCGCGGATGAACACTGAAGCTTTCTTT.

This clone showed up just a few times. The chain has TRBV19 and TRBJ1-5; D is possibly TRBD1 (5 bases). The CDR3 covers 15 residues. Germline V gene sequence: CDR1 LNHDA, CDR2 SQIVND (reference sequence). V was shortened by 8 bases and J by 0 bases, with 14 bases between the two germline ends. The CDR3, as DNA: TGTGCCAGTCTCCCCGACAGCTTTAGCAATCAGCCCCAGCATTTT. Translation gives CASLPDSFSNQPQHF.

This rearrangement joins TRBV6-1 to TRBJ2-3; 14 nucleotides align to TRBD2. Germline-derived CDR1 and CDR2 are MNHNS and SASEGT. The CDR3 totals 21 residues. V lost 0 bases and J lost 4; bases outside the gene matches: 15. CDR3: CASSEAQGTSGRKAIPDTQYF. As DNA, the CDR3 is TGTGCCAGCAGTGAAGCGCAGGGGACTAGCGGGAGAAAGGCTATCCCAGATACGCAGTATTTT.

The chain uses TRBV6-6 and TRBJ2-1; TRBD2 aligns across 12 bases. Germline CDR1 MNHNY, CDR2 SVGAGI (reference sequence). CDR3 length equals 15 residues. After removal of 6 bases from V and 9 bases from J, the junction contained 9 bases not matched to a gene. CDR3 nucleotide sequence: TGTGCCAGCAGCTCAATCCTAGCGGGAGGGGGTGAGCAGTTCTTC. Translating it yields CASSSILAGGGEQFF.

The J gene is TRBJ2-2, the V gene TRBV11-3, with 15 nucleotides matching TRBD2. The CDR3 is 18 amino acids. Germline CDR1 is SGHNT and CDR2 is YENEEA. Trimming removed 3 bases from V and 4 bases from J; junction bases left unmatched: 6. Written as DNA, the CDR3 is TGTGCCAGCAGCTTGGGACTAGCGGGGGGCCAAACCACCGGGGAGCTGTTTTTT. It is translated as CASSLGLAGGQTTGELFF.

V usage is TRBV11-2 and J usage is TRBJ2-1, with D uncertain. Trimming removed 2 bases at V and 2 bases at J, with 7 bases between. Germline V CDR1 and CDR2: SGHAT, FQNNGV. The CDR3 runs 14 residues. CDR3 DNA sequence: TGTGCCAGCAGCTTATTGATAACCTACAATGAGCAGTTCTTC. Amino acids: CASSLLITYNEQFF.

This rearrangement joins TRBV6-6 to TRBJ2-7; TRBD2 is a possible D gene (7 bases). The CDR3 is 12 residues long. The V gene lost 8 bases and the J gene lost 3 bases, with 11 bases spanning the gap. Germline V gives CDR1 MNHNY, CDR2 SVGAGI (reference sequence). The CDR3, as DNA: TGTGCCAGCCGAGGGGGGGGCTACGAGCAGTACTTC. As protein: CASRGGGYEQYF.

Points on this clone: The same CDR3 arises from other DNA sequences in this sample as well. V is TRBV5-1 and J is TRBJ2-1, with TRBD1 identical over 7 bases. J was trimmed by 2 bases and V by 2 bases; bases with no gene match: 1. Germline values: CDR1 SGHRS, CDR2 YFSETQ. The CDR3 runs 14 residues. CDR3 in DNA: TGCGCCAGCAGCTTAGGACAGGCCTACAATGAGCAGTTCTTC. It translates to CASSLGQAYNEQFF.

The chain employs TRBV7-2 and TRBJ2-7, with 10 nucleotides matching TRBD2. CDR1 and CDR2 from the germline V gene are SGHTA and FQGNSA. CDR3 length: 15 residues. Germline trimming cut 6 bases from V and 6 bases from J; bases unmatched to any gene: 11. The CDR3 DNA reads TGTGCCAGCAGTCGGGTCCCGGGACTAGCGTCCGAGCAGTACTTC. Translated: CASSRVPGLASEQYF. Using reference TRBV7-2 and TRBJ2-7 for the parts outside the CDR3, the full variable domain is GAGVSQSPSNKVTEKGKDVELRCDPISGHTALYWYRQSLGQGLEFLIYFQGNSAPDKSGLPSDRFSAERTGGSVSTLTIQRTQQEDSAVYLCASSRVPGLASEQYFGPGTRLTVT.

The rearrangement links TRBV5-1 to TRBJ2-1, with D perhaps TRBD2 (6 bases). The CDR3 spans 15 residues. Deletions cut 2 bases from V and 4 bases from J, with 13 bases between. CDR1 is SGHRS, CDR2 YFSETQ, per germline. The CDR3 is CASSFTSSPYNEQFF. For the CDR3, the DNA is TGCGCCAGCAGCTTTACTAGCAGTCCTTACAATGAGCAGTTCTTC.

The genes are TRBV6-5 and TRBJ1-6, with no clear D. Trimming took off 6 bases at V and 9 bases at J, with 15 bases between the two ends. The CDR3 totals 14 residues. Germline CDR1 and CDR2: MNHEY and SVGAGI. The CDR3: CASSPRASGSPLHF. The CDR3 coding sequence is TGTGCCAGCAGCCCCCGGGCCTCGGGTTCACCCCTCCACTTT.

In its sample, this clone was seen a few times. The gene calls are TRBV19 and TRBJ1-5, with 8 bases matching TRBD1. J was trimmed by 3 bases and V by 8 bases; bases with no gene match: 15. CDR3 size: 17 residues. Germline CDR1 LNHDA, CDR2 SQIVND (reference sequence). This CDR3 is CASDPGTGSTANQPQHF. CDR3 in DNA: TGTGCCAGTGACCCGGGGACAGGATCTACCGCCAATCAGCCCCAGCATTTT.

The rearrangement joins TRBV11-2 to TRBJ2-3, with 7 bases matching TRBD2. The CDR3 consists of 13 residues. J lost 8 bases, V lost 3 bases, and 5 bases had no gene match. CDR1 and CDR2 from the germline V gene are SGHAT and FQNNGV. The chain's CDR3 is CASSLTSRGTQYF. CDR3 DNA: TGTGCCAGCAGCTTGACTAGCCGGGGTACGCAGTATTTT.

V and J are TRBV28 and TRBJ2-7; D ambiguous. The CDR3 runs to 14 residues. V was pared by 1 base and J by 0 bases, with 7 bases between. Looked up from germline, CDR1 is MDHEN and CDR2 is SYDVKM. The CDR3 sequence: CASSLSPSSYEQYF. CDR3 bases: TGTGCCAGCAGTTTATCCCCTAGCTCCTACGAGCAGTACTTC.

V usage is TRBV2 and J usage is TRBJ1-2, with D maybe TRBD1 (6 bases). CDR1 is SNHLY and CDR2 is FYNNEI in the germline V gene. This CDR3 comprises 13 residues. Deletions cut 2 bases from V and 7 bases from J, with 11 bases between. CDR3 nucleotide sequence: TGTGCCAGCAGTGAACTGGCAGGGGCTGGCTACACCTTC. It yields the protein CASSELAGAGYTF.

The V call is TRBV2, the J call TRBJ2-3, with D perhaps TRBD2 (6 bases). Trimming cost V 5 bases and J 6 bases, with 15 bases left between them. Germline V CDR1 and CDR2: SNHLY, FYNNEI. The CDR3 consists of 14 residues. The CDR3 nucleotides read TGTGCCAGCAGTACGAGCGGGTCGTTCGATACGCAGTATTTT. Its translation: CASSTSGSFDTQYF.

The V gene is TRBV5-6, the J gene TRBJ2-7, with 8 bases lining up with TRBD2. The CDR3 covers 15 residues. Germline lookup yields CDR1 SGHDT and CDR2 YYEEEE. The V gene end was trimmed by 4 bases and the J gene end by 4 bases; junction bases not matched to a gene: 10. In nucleotides, the CDR3 is TGTGCCAGCAGCCGCGATCGGGGGGGCCGGTACGAGCAGTACTTC. Translated, it gives CASSRDRGGRYEQYF. Based on the CDR3 plus reference TRBV5-6 and TRBJ2-7, the full variable domain is DAGVTQSPTHLIKTRGQQVTLRCSPKSGHDTVSWYQQALGQGPQFIFQYYEEEERQRGNFPDRFSGHQFPNYSSELNVNALLLGDSALYLCASSRDRGGRYEQYFGPGTRLTVT.

The J gene is TRBJ2-1, the V gene TRBV5-8, with unresolved D. Between the trimmed V and J ends, which lost 1 base and 1 base, there was a span of 18 bases. Germline CDR1 and CDR2: SGHTS and YDEGEE. The CDR3 consists of 18 residues. CDR3: CASSLFGFEGISYNEQFF. As DNA, the CDR3 is TGTGCCAGCAGCTTGTTCGGTTTTGAAGGGATTTCCTACAATGAGCAGTTCTTC.

The chain employs TRBV5-4 and TRBJ2-6, with D maybe TRBD2 (5 bases). There are 17 residues in the CDR3. Per the germline V gene, CDR1 is SGHNT and CDR2 is YYREEE (reference sequence). Trimming removed 7 bases at V and 0 bases at J, with 17 bases between. CDR3 nucleotide sequence: TGTGCCAGCCTCCGGTACGGGATAGCCTCTGGGGCCAACGTCCTGACTTTC. Its translation is CASLRYGIASGANVLTF.

The chain carries TRBV7-2 and TRBJ2-7; TRBD2 matches 7 bases. Germline loops: CDR1 SGHTA, CDR2 FQGNSA. J lost 1 base, V lost 5 bases, and 14 bases had no gene match. The CDR3 extends over 17 amino acids. CDR3 sequence: CASSPRDYRVGSYEQYF. CDR3 bases: TGTGCCAGCAGCCCCCGGGACTATCGGGTGGGGTCCTACGAGCAGTACTTC.

The chain combines TRBV15 with TRBJ1-1, with D uncertain. The V and J ends lost 6 bases and 1 base respectively, with 18 bases between them. The CDR3 contains 16 residues. Per the germline V gene, CDR1 is LNHNV and CDR2 is YYDKDF (reference sequence). CDR3 in DNA: TGTGCCACCAGAATTGAGATTTCTAGAGGGAACACTGAAGCTTTCTTT. Protein sequence: CATRIEISRGNTEAFF.

This clone was counted ten times or more. This chain connects TRBV5-1 to TRBJ1-4, with TRBD1 matching 8 bases. After removal of 4 bases from V and 4 bases from J, the junction contained 6 bases not matched to a gene. The germline V gene encodes CDR1 SGHRS and CDR2 YFSETQ. The CDR3 totals 15 residues. CDR3 in amino acids: CASSQTGDINEKLFF. The CDR3 nucleotides read TGCGCCAGCAGCCAGACAGGGGATATTAATGAAAAACTGTTTTTT.

The chain combines TRBV19 with TRBJ2-5; 7 positions match TRBD1. Germline CDR1 is LNHDA and CDR2 is SQIVND (reference sequence). The CDR3 loop spans 15 amino acids. Trimming removed 2 bases from V and 4 bases from J; junction bases left unmatched: 7. The CDR3 DNA reads as TGTGCCAGTAGTATATGGACAGGCCTGGGAGAGACCCAGTACTTC. Protein sequence: CASSIWTGLGETQYF.

The rearrangement links TRBV28 to TRBJ1-4; D possibly corresponds to TRBD1 (5 bases). Germline V gene sequence: CDR1 MDHEN, CDR2 SYDVKM. The CDR3 is 12 residues long. V lost 7 bases and J 14 bases, leaving 17 bases between the germline ends. CDR3 DNA sequence: TGTGCCAGCACTTTTCCGGGACTCGGCCTGTTTTTT. Its protein is CASTFPGLGLFF.

The chain joins TRBV19 to TRBJ1-3; the match to TRBD1 covers 7 bases. The CDR3 extends over 15 amino acids. Looked up from germline, CDR1 is LNHDA and CDR2 is SQIVND (reference sequence). V shed 6 bases, J shed 4 bases, and the junction held 9 bases outside the gene matches. CDR3 in DNA: TGTGCCAGTAGCGACAAGGGGGCAGGCGGAAACACCATATATTTT. It is translated as CASSDKGAGGNTIYF.

This chain connects TRBV9 to TRBJ1-3; D unresolved. The CDR3 sequence is 15 residues long. V lost 4 bases and J lost 0, with 11 bases in between. CDR1 is SGDLS, CDR2 YYNGEE, per germline. The CDR3 nucleotides are TGTGCCAGCAGCCCGGCCGGATTCTCTGGAAACACCATATATTTT. As protein: CASSPAGFSGNTIYF.